This T cell receptor beta chain was recorded in a study of Tregs in tolerant kidney transplant recipients. Assay used: immunoSEQ multiplex PCR; TCRdb lists only in-frame clones, some missing. Recorded for this sample: around 33,000 clones. Recipients received nonmyeloablative bone marrow transplants from related graft donors, with transient mixed chimerism. Unstimulated regulatory T cells (CD4+CD25+CD127-), CD4+CD25- non-regulatory cells, CD4 and CD8 cells were FACS-sorted from thawed PBMCs. In terms of frequency, this clone is medium-sized. The DNA ends 3 residues before the CDR3 does, and the rest of the CDR3 is filled in from the germline J gene. Per the germline V gene, CDR1 is SGHAT and CDR2 is FQNNGV. V trimming: 7 bases; J trimming: 1 base; junction bases outside the gene matches: 3. This CDR3 is built from 14 residues.

The clonotype comes from a human patient who received a combined kidney and bone marrow transplant. T cells may partly derive from the graft donor. The specimen comprised CD4+ T cells from blood (PBMCs), sampled 24 months after the transplant. The chain carries TRBV11-2 and TRBJ2-2; 7 bases are a match to TRBD1. CDR3 in amino acids: CASKGQRNTGELFF. Partial CDR3 DNA: TGTGCCAGCAAGGGACAGAGGAACACCGGGGAG.